The 28 T cell receptor beta chains below all came from one sample that was sequenced in a study of identical twins. In TCRdb, the 5' RACE reads were re-called with MiXCR into one record per CDR3 protein. Of around 370,000 distinct CDR3 sequences in the sample, approximately 8.8% are singletons; the top ten hold under 9.5%. The sequencing input was naive T cells sorted from blood. The receptors were gathered from a woman in her 50s in good health.

This clonotype was seen a handful of times. This sequence joins TRBV4-2 and TRBJ1-1; unclear D gene. CDR1 and CDR2 from the germline V gene are LGHNA and YNFKEQ. Deletions cut 11 bases from V and 0 bases from J, with 13 bases between. The length of the CDR3 is 13 residues. The CDR3 DNA follows: TGTGCCGCAGGAGGCATATTGAACACTGAAGCTTTCTTT. It codes for CAAGGILNTEAFF.

The V and J genes are TRBV5-1 and TRBJ2-3; tentatively, D is TRBD1 (5 bases). Trimming removed 2 bases from V and 5 bases from J, with 15 bases in between. CDR3 length: 15 amino acids. The germline CDR1 and CDR2 sequences are SGHRS and YFSETQ. As DNA, the CDR3 is TGCGCCAGCAGCTTTGAGTCAGGGATCATAGATACGCAGTATTTT. Protein sequence: CASSFESGIIDTQYF.

This clonotype was counted a few times. Germline is not matched at one junction end, which may reflect a read error. The DNA of the CDR3 is TGTGCCAGCAGTTACTCGCATGGCGCCACGGCCCACTTC. Amino acids: CASSYSHGATAHF. The chain has TRBV6-2 or TRBV6-3 and TRBJ2-5; no reliable D call. The CDR3 extends over 13 amino acids. Germline V CDR1 and CDR2: MNHEY, SVGEGT.

This clonotype was seen repeatedly, ten times or more. V gene TRBV7-8 combines with J gene TRBJ2-3; 10 nucleotides agree with TRBD2. This CDR3 is 18 amino acids long. Germline CDR1 SGHVS, CDR2 FQNEAQ. V lost 0 bases, J lost 2 bases, and 8 bases stayed unmatched. The CDR3 sequence is CASSLAGLAGAYTDTQYF. CDR3 nucleotide sequence: TGTGCCAGCAGCTTAGCGGGGCTAGCGGGAGCTTACACAGATACGCAGTATTTT.

This clonotype has at least ten counts. V gene TRBV6-4 combines with J gene TRBJ2-3, with no clear D. The ends were cut back, 4 bases at V and 7 bases at J, with 9 bases in the middle. The CDR3 extends over 12 amino acids. CDR1 MRHNA and CDR2 SNTAGT come from the germline V gene. The CDR3 coding sequence is TGTGCCAGCAGTGCGGATGGTAATACGCAGTATTTT. This codes for CASSADGNTQYF.

This chain links TRBV4-1 with TRBJ2-6; D remains unclear. From germline, CDR1 is MGHRA and CDR2 YSYEKL. V was cut by 6 bases and J by 0 bases, with 15 bases left in between. This CDR3 spans 17 amino acids. The CDR3 loop reads CASRPQLGSSGANVLTF. Written as DNA, the CDR3 is TGCGCCAGCAGACCCCAGTTGGGAAGCTCTGGGGCCAACGTCCTGACTTTC.

This clonotype was counted many times. The chain recombines TRBV12-3 or TRBV12-4 with TRBJ2-2; no firm D call. The ends were cut back, 5 bases at V and 5 bases at J, with 15 bases in the middle. This CDR3 has 15 amino acids. CDR3 region: CASSQYSKKTGELFF. In DNA form, the CDR3 reads TGTGCCAGCAGTCAATACAGCAAGAAGACCGGGGAGCTGTTTTTT.

This chain links TRBV7-9 with TRBJ1-6; tentative D call: TRBD1 (6 bases). In germline, CDR1 is SEHNR, CDR2 FQNEAQ (reference sequence). Trimming took off 5 bases at V and 12 bases at J, with 14 bases between the two ends. The length of the CDR3 is 13 residues. CDR3 DNA sequence: TGTGCCAGCAGCGGAGGGGGAGCCGTACCCCTCCACTTT. Translation: CASSGGGAVPLHF.

This clonotype was counted ten times or more. V usage is TRBV27 and J usage is TRBJ1-5, with 7 bases lining up with TRBD1. Germline V gives CDR1 MNHEY, CDR2 SMNVEV (reference sequence). The CDR3 loop spans 13 amino acids. Trimming at V came to 5 bases and at J to 10 bases, leaving 8 bases not matched to a gene. For the CDR3, the DNA is TGTGCCAGCAGTCTAGGGGGCTTAGTACCCCAGCATTTT. Translated: CASSLGGLVPQHF.

This clonotype was seen more than once but under ten times. The chain has TRBV5-1 and TRBJ2-7, with D perhaps being TRBD1 or TRBD2 (7 bases each). Trimming removed 2 bases from V and 6 bases from J, with 18 bases in between. Germline V gives CDR1 SGHRS, CDR2 YFSETQ. The CDR3 is 15 amino acids. The CDR3 DNA follows: TGCGCCAGCAGCTTCCAAGACAGGGAGGGTACCGAGCAGTACTTC. This translates into CASSFQDREGTEQYF.

This clonotype has ten or more counts. The gene calls are TRBV18 and TRBJ2-7, with a weak D call TRBD1 (6 bases). In germline, CDR1 is KGHSH, CDR2 LQKENI. The CDR3 loop spans 13 amino acids. Trimming removed 8 bases from V and 1 base from J, with 12 bases in between. CDR3 nucleotides: TGTGCCAGCAGTCCGACAGGATCCTACGAGCAGTACTTC. This codes for CASSPTGSYEQYF.

V is TRBV20-1 and J is TRBJ2-3, with a weak D call TRBD1 (5 bases). This CDR3 comprises 13 residues. The V gene lost 3 bases and the J gene lost 5 bases, with 12 bases spanning the gap. Germline CDR1 and CDR2: DFQATT and SNEGSKA (reference sequence). CDR3 residues: CSARSGPGDTQYF. CDR3 coding DNA: TGCAGTGCTAGGTCAGGGCCGGGAGATACGCAGTATTTT.

This clonotype was picked up many times. The gene calls are TRBV20-1 and TRBJ1-6; unclear D gene. V lost 1 base, J lost 8 bases, and 12 bases lay in between. This CDR3 is built from 14 residues. Germline V gene lookup returns CDR1 DFQATT and CDR2 SNEGSKA (reference sequence). The CDR3 protein is CSARGREGDSPLHF. CDR3 nucleotides: TGCAGTGCTAGAGGGAGGGAGGGTGATTCACCCCTCCACTTT.

The chain carries TRBV20-1 and TRBJ1-4, with D unclear. The germline V gene has CDR1 DFQATT and CDR2 SNEGSKA (reference sequence). The CDR3 spans 15 residues. V dropped 5 bases and J dropped 8 bases, with 21 bases sitting between them. In DNA form, the CDR3 reads TGCAGTGCTCCAAGATCTGGAGGCCATGGGGAAAAACTGTTTTTT. This sequence encodes CSAPRSGGHGEKLFF.

V usage is TRBV27 and J usage is TRBJ2-1; 9 bases fit TRBD2. This CDR3 has 18 amino acids. V lost 7 bases, J lost 0 bases, and 13 bases stayed unmatched. The germline V gene has CDR1 MNHEY and CDR2 SMNVEV (reference sequence). CDR3: CASTETSGGLSSYNEQFF. The CDR3 DNA sequence: TGTGCCAGCACCGAGACTAGCGGAGGGCTTAGCTCCTACAATGAGCAGTTCTTC.

This clonotype came up a few times. The CDR3 nucleotides read TGTGCCAGCAGTGGACAGGGGGCAAGGGAAGAAGAGACCCAGTACTTC. Residues: CASSGQGAREEETQYF. The V gene is TRBV2, the J gene TRBJ2-5, with 10 bases identical to TRBD1. Per the germline V gene, CDR1 is SNHLY and CDR2 is FYNNEI. Trimming took 4 bases from V and 3 from J; bases not matched to a gene: 8. CDR3 length equals 16 residues.

This clonotype appeared many times. V is TRBV7-9 and J is TRBJ1-2; D ambiguous. Trimming left V 5 bases short and J 8 bases short, with 12 bases between. The germline V gene encodes CDR1 SEHNR and CDR2 FQNEAQ (reference sequence). This CDR3 comprises 12 residues. CDR3 sequence (DNA): TGTGCCAGCAGCCGGGGAGGTGAGGGCTACACCTTC. It specifies CASSRGGEGYTF.

This clonotype was recorded at least ten times. V is TRBV5-1 and J is TRBJ2-7, with D possibly matching TRBD2 (6 bases). Germline CDR1 SGHRS, CDR2 YFSETQ. The ends were cut back, 6 bases at V and 3 bases at J, with 16 bases in the middle. The CDR3 covers 14 residues. CDR3 in amino acids: CASTDRGALYEQYF. CDR3 bases: TGCGCCAGCACAGACCGCGGGGCCCTCTACGAGCAGTACTTC.

This clonotype was seen at least ten times. The chain uses TRBV5-1 and TRBJ2-1, with D possibly being TRBD1 or TRBD2 (6 bases each). Trimming left V 4 bases short and J 5 bases short, with 16 bases between. The CDR3 is made up of 15 amino acids. Germline V gives CDR1 SGHRS, CDR2 YFSETQ. The CDR3 region has the DNA TGCGCCAGCAGCCTCAGGGGACTGTCCGACAATGAGCAGTTCTTC. Encoded protein: CASSLRGLSDNEQFF.

V usage is TRBV9 and J usage is TRBJ1-3; unclear D gene. Germline loops: CDR1 SGDLS, CDR2 YYNGEE. There are 14 residues in the CDR3. Trimming shortened V by 3 bases and J by 1 base, and 8 bases separated the two germline ends. As DNA, the CDR3 is TGTGCCAGCAGCGCTGACACTTCTGGAAACACCATATATTTT. This translates into CASSADTSGNTIYF.

The chain joins TRBV20-1 to TRBJ2-3; TRBD2 agrees at 13 bases. Germline V CDR1 and CDR2: DFQATT, SNEGSKA (reference sequence). V was pared by 3 bases and J by 3 bases, with 6 bases of the junction left unmatched. The CDR3 sequence is 16 residues long. The CDR3 region has the DNA TGCAGTGCTAGGGCCCCGACTAGCGGGAGGACAGATACGCAGTATTTT. Translating it yields CSARAPTSGRTDTQYF.

In its sample, this clonotype was seen a few times. The chain uses TRBV25-1 and TRBJ1-2; D remains ambiguous. V gave up 1 base and J gave up 8 bases, with 8 bases separating them. The CDR3 has 12 amino acids. CDR1 is MGHDK and CDR2 is SYGVNS in the germline V gene. CDR3 amino acids: CASSESGGGYTF. CDR3 nucleotide sequence: TGTGCCAGCAGTGAATCCGGTGGAGGCTACACCTTC.

The chain links TRBV11-2 to TRBJ2-1, with TRBD2 matching over 7 bases. Germline V lookup: CDR1 SGHAT, CDR2 FQNNGV. The CDR3 sequence is 19 residues long. Trimming removed 5 bases from V and 0 bases from J; junction bases left unmatched: 16. The CDR3 region has the DNA TGTGCCAGCAGCCCTTCTTGGGGGGGACTTTCGAGCTCCTACAATGAGCAGTTCTTC. Translated, it gives CASSPSWGGLSSSYNEQFF.

This clonotype has only a few counts. CDR3 in DNA: TGTGCCAGCAACCAAAGGGGTTATGGGACTACAAACTATGGCTACACCTTC. This sequence encodes CASNQRGYGTTNYGYTF. The chain combines TRBV11-2 with TRBJ1-2; D may be TRBD1 (5 bases). V lost 7 bases and J 2 bases, leaving 23 bases between the germline ends. Germline CDR1 SGHAT, CDR2 FQNNGV. The CDR3 has 17 amino acids. The complete variable domain, with remaining parts taken from reference TRBV11-2 and TRBJ1-2, reads EAGVAQSPRYKIIEKRQSVAFWCNPISGHATLYWYQQILGQGPKLLIQFQNNGVVDDSQLPKDRFSAERLKGVDSTLKIQPAKLEDSAVYLCASNQRGYGTTNYGYTFGSGTRLTVV.

This clonotype was seen more than once but under ten times. The chain is built from TRBV5-1 and TRBJ2-7; 7 positions agree with TRBD1. Germline V gives CDR1 SGHRS, CDR2 YFSETQ. The CDR3 runs 15 residues. The junction had 10 bases not matched to a gene; V was cut back by 4 bases and J by 3 bases. Here the CDR3 DNA reads TGCGCCAGCAGCCCAACGCCGGCAGGGGGCTACGAGCAGTACTTC. It is translated as CASSPTPAGGYEQYF.

The table lists this clonotype with many counts. This CDR3 is CASSRIDIRDGYTF. In nucleotides, the CDR3 is TGCGCCAGCAGCCGAATCGACATCCGAGATGGCTACACCTTC. This chain connects TRBV5-1 to TRBJ1-2; D ambiguous. V lost 4 bases to trimming and J lost 6 bases, with 16 bases between them. The CDR3 loop spans 14 amino acids. The V gene's germline CDR1 is SGHRS and CDR2 YFSETQ.

The V and J genes are TRBV6-6 and TRBJ2-3; the D gene is possibly TRBD2 (5 bases). The germline V and J ends were trimmed by 6 bases and 0 bases, with 13 bases remaining between them. The germline V gene has CDR1 MNHNY and CDR2 SVGAGI (reference sequence). The CDR3 contains 15 residues. The CDR3 protein is CASSPRRTSTDTQYF. CDR3 DNA sequence: TGTGCCAGCAGCCCACGACGGACTAGCACAGATACGCAGTATTTT.

This clonotype was seen a handful of times. The chain recombines TRBV2 with TRBJ2-7; 13 bases align to TRBD2. This CDR3 spans 18 amino acids. The V gene end was trimmed by 0 bases and the J gene end by 4 bases; junction bases not matched to a gene: 9. Germline CDR1 reads SNHLY; CDR2 reads FYNNEI. CDR3 amino acids: CASSEARPTSGRGYEQYV. Written as DNA, the CDR3 is TGTGCCAGCAGTGAAGCCCGCCCCACTAGCGGGAGGGGATACGAGCAGTACGTC.